This is a list of T cell receptor beta chains from one sample in a study of blood T cell repertoires in COVID-19. TCRdb's table, derived via immunoSEQ multiplex PCR, lists solely in-frame clones and lacks some. The repertoire holds 150,000 to 160,000 clones, 65% to 90% seen once, with roughly an eighth in the top ten. The sequencing sample was made of peripheral blood. These receptors were obtained from a woman between 55 and 75 years old with COVID-19, enrolled during active disease. Both conserved end residues are part of each CDR3. A D gene is named only where the DNA matches it firmly. Size is omitted from some rows. Given values are once, few, many or a class for expanded clones.

D gene	CDR3 length	clone size	J gene	V gene	CDR3 protein	CDR3 DNA
.	18	.	TRBJ1-1	TRBV29-1	CSVKGEGIRVIANTEAFF	TGCAGCGTCAAAGGGGAAGGGATAAGGGTAATAGCGAACACTGAAGCTTTCTTT
.	12	.	TRBJ2-1	TRBV3-1/TRBV3-2	CASNRMAGEQFF	TGTGCCAGCAACCGGATGGCGGGTGAGCAGTTCTTC
TRBD2	14	.	TRBJ2-5	TRBV11-3	CASSLAGGQETQYF	TGTGCCAGCTCCCTAGCGGGAGGGCAAGAGACCCAGTACTTC
.	17	.	TRBJ1-3	TRBV7-9	CASSLTPQVLSGNTIYF	TGTGCCAGCAGCTTAACCCCGCAGGTCCTCTCTGGAAACACCATATATTTT
TRBD1	16	.	TRBJ1-4	TRBV7-6	CASSLGRDRPNEKLFF	TGTGCCAGCAGCTTAGGCCGGGACAGACCTAATGAAAAACTGTTTTTT
TRBD2	17	.	TRBJ2-2	TRBV14	CASSRIRLAGEHGELFF	TGTGCCAGCAGCCGAATCCGACTAGCGGGAGAACACGGGGAGCTGTTTTTT
.	13	once	TRBJ2-7	TRBV9	CASSPGLYYEQYF	TGTGCCAGCAGCCCGGGACTTTACTACGAGCAGTACTTC
TRBD1	14	few	TRBJ1-1	TRBV2	CASRGTAGDTEAFF	TGTGCCAGCAGGGGGACAGCTGGGGACACTGAAGCTTTCTTT
TRBD2	17	.	TRBJ2-2	TRBV4-1	CASSHGLADTPTGELFF	TGCGCCAGCAGCCACGGACTAGCGGATACGCCTACCGGGGAGCTGTTTTTT
TRBD2	17	.	TRBJ2-5	TRBV5-1	CASSLRGSGGLQETQYF	TGCGCCAGCAGCTTGCGAGGGAGCGGGGGCCTCCAAGAGACCCAGTACTTC
.	17	.	TRBJ1-4	TRBV7-6	CASSSPPRGLINEKLFF	TGTGCCAGCAGCTCCCCGCCGCGGGGGCTGATTAATGAAAAACTGTTTTTT
TRBD2	15	.	TRBJ2-1	TRBV7-2	CASSLGLAGRYEQFF	TGTGCCAGCAGCTTAGGACTAGCGGGAAGGTATGAGCAGTTCTTC
.	15	.	TRBJ2-5	TRBV18	CASSPIRRDGETQYF	TGTGCCAGCTCACCAATCAGGAGGGATGGCGAGACCCAGTACTTC
TRBD1	13	.	TRBJ1-1	TRBV18	CASSPGQVTEAFF	TGTGCCAGCTCACCAGGACAGGTCACTGAAGCTTTCTTT
TRBD1	14	.	TRBJ2-7	TRBV19	CASSPGTVAYEQYF	TGTGCCAGTTCCCCCGGGACAGTAGCCTACGAGCAGTACTTC
TRBD2	17	few	TRBJ2-3	TRBV7-9	CASSPRRLAGGPDTQYF	TGTGCCAGCAGCCCGAGACGACTAGCGGGAGGGCCAGATACGCAGTATTTT
.	14	.	TRBJ2-2	TRBV7-9	CASSWGEGAGELFF	TGTGCCAGCAGCTGGGGAGAGGGGGCCGGGGAGCTGTTTTTT
.	13	once	TRBJ2-2	TRBV7-9	CASSSLEAGELFF	TGTGCCAGCAGCTCCCTAGAGGCCGGGGAGCTGTTTTTT
TRBD1	13	.	TRBJ1-1	TRBV19	CASSRQGRTEAFF	TGTGCCAGTAGCCGACAGGGAAGGACTGAAGCTTTCTTT
.	16	.	TRBJ2-1	TRBV5-1	CASSSRPGLYYNEQFF	TGCGCCAGCAGCTCGCGCCCAGGACTGTACTACAATGAGCAGTTCTTC
.	14	.	TRBJ1-2	TRBV5-1	CASSLEVGVYGYTF	TGCGCCAGCAGCTTGGAAGTAGGAGTCTATGGCTACACCTTC
.	14	.	TRBJ1-2	TRBV9	CASSVGDSTYGYTF	TGTGCCAGCAGCGTAGGCGACAGTACCTATGGCTACACCTTC
.	15	.	TRBJ2-3	TRBV5-6	CASSLRQVGADTQYF	TGTGCCAGCAGCCTTAGACAGGTTGGGGCAGATACGCAGTATTTT
TRBD1	18	.	TRBJ1-4	TRBV4-1	CASSQVGTGRGLAEKLFF	TGCGCCAGCAGCCAAGTGGGGACAGGGCGAGGTTTGGCGGAAAAACTGTTTTTT
.	14	.	TRBJ1-6	TRBV18	CASSPRQVNSPLHF	TGTGCCAGCTCACCAAGACAGGTTAATTCACCCCTCCACTTT
TRBD1	16	.	TRBJ1-3	TRBV18	CASSPGTGKIGNTIYF	TGTGCCAGCTCACCAGGGACAGGGAAGATTGGAAACACCATATATTTT
.	13	few	TRBJ1-2	TRBV6-5	CASSAGQLYGYTF	TGTGCCAGCAGCGCCGGACAGCTCTATGGCTACACCTTC
.	14	.	TRBJ2-3	TRBV7-6	CASSVRQGTDTQYF	TGTGCCAGCAGCGTGAGACAGGGCACAGATACGCAGTATTTT
TRBD1	14	.	TRBJ1-3	TRBV19	CASNLGQGGNTIYF	TGTGCCAGTAACCTCGGACAGGGAGGAAACACCATATATTTT
.	13	.	TRBJ1-1	TRBV5-1	CASSLAGEVEAFF	TGCGCCAGCAGCTTGGCCGGGGAGGTAGAAGCTTTCTTT
.	13	.	TRBJ1-1	TRBV20-1	CSASGTPNTEAFF	TGCAGTGCTAGTGGGACACCGAACACTGAAGCTTTCTTT